The clone carrying this TCR beta chain occurred once. Its specificity is not known. Starting from approximately 470 ng of total RNA, TCR beta cDNA was produced with a primer in the constant region. Amplification in three nested multiplex PCR rounds with slightly modified ARM-PCR gave rise to TCR beta libraries. Via MiXCR, TCRdb re-called the multiplex PCR reads, giving one row per CDR3 protein. Here the sample spans some 40,000 distinct CDR3 sequences, roughly 75% being singletons. This entry comes from a study of tumor-infiltrating lymphocytes in primary liver carcinoma. Study as a whole: Patients, male and female, were 30 to 69 years old. Each sample had roughly 3.5 to 7.5 million productive TCRbeta reads regardless of tissue type.

Overall study findings and caveats: A significantly higher top-250-clone fraction was found in tumors than in blood (p = 0.039).

Scientists recovered RNA and DNA together from about 21-30 mg of unsorted bulk tissue. Every patient in the cohort had a primary liver carcinoma. That carcinoma was treated by surgical resection. The clonotype was recovered from a man between 35 and 55 years old with primary liver carcinoma and hepatitis B virus infection. Sequences were obtained from tumor-adjacent normal liver tissue.

The CDR3: CASNSLMDVQYEQYF. The CDR3 DNA follows: TGTGCCAGCAATTCACTCATGGACGTTCAGTATGAGCAGTACTTC. V gene TRBV6-2 or TRBV6-3 combines with J gene TRBJ2-7; unclear D gene. V shed 7 bases and J shed 7 bases, with 23 bases lying between them. The CDR3 is 15 residues long. Germline V lookup: CDR1 MNHEY, CDR2 SVGEGT.